Each of the 5 T cell receptor beta chains below was sequenced from the same sample in a study of blood T cell repertoires in COVID-19. Produced via immunoSEQ multiplex PCR; TCRdb's table is partial and in-frame only. The repertoire holds 100,000 to 150,000 clones, with roughly 90% as singletons. The sequencing input was peripheral blood. Source of these receptors: a man in his sixties with COVID-19, enrolled during active disease.

The chain carries TRBV11-3 and TRBJ1-1; TRBD1 aligns across 7 bases. The CDR3 sequence is 15 residues long. V lost 7 bases and J lost 0; bases outside the gene matches: 8. Germline CDR1 SGHNT, CDR2 YENEEA. The CDR3 DNA reads as TGTGCCAGCACCTTTCGACAGGGCGTGAACACTGAAGCTTTCTTT. Translated, it gives CASTFRQGVNTEAFF.

This chain links TRBV4-2 with TRBJ1-4, with D unresolved. Germline V gene lookup returns CDR1 LGHNA and CDR2 YNFKEQ. V was pared by 8 bases and J by 7 bases, with 26 bases between. The CDR3 loop spans 17 amino acids. The CDR3 spells CASGINVVAGKGEKLFF. CDR3 nucleotide sequence: TGTGCCAGCGGTATCAACGTTGTGGCAGGCAAAGGTGAAAAACTGTTTTTT.

This chain joins TRBV2 and TRBJ2-1, with 13 positions matching TRBD2. J was trimmed by 3 bases and V by 8 bases; bases with no gene match: 7. The CDR3 length is 16 residues. The germline CDR1 and CDR2 sequences are SNHLY and FYNNEI. The DNA for the CDR3 is TGTGCCAGCGTTGGACTAGCGGGAGTATTCTACAATGAGCAGTTCTTC. This sequence encodes CASVGLAGVFYNEQFF.

V is TRBV19 and J is TRBJ2-7, with 8 bases lining up with TRBD2. The CDR3 length is 15 residues. Trimming at V came to 5 bases and at J to 1 base, leaving 7 bases not matched to a gene. Germline V gives CDR1 LNHDA, CDR2 SQIVND (reference sequence). DNA for the CDR3: TGTGCCAGTAGTCCCCTGGCGGGAGGTTCCTACGAGCAGTACTTC. It encodes CASSPLAGGSYEQYF.

V is TRBV7-8 and J is TRBJ2-3; D is unclear. Trimming removed 1 base from V and 0 bases from J, with 11 bases in between. The CDR3 sequence is 16 residues long. CDR1 and CDR2 (germline): SGHVS, FQNEAQ. The CDR3 sequence is CASSLVTGSSTDTQYF. For the CDR3, the DNA is TGTGCCAGCAGCTTAGTCACGGGTTCTAGCACAGATACGCAGTATTTT.